The 30 T cell receptor beta chains presented below share a single source sample, sequenced in a study of T cells after yellow fever vaccination. MiXCR was run by TCRdb on the 5' RACE reads, yielding one entry per CDR3 protein. The data show about 320,000 distinct CDR3 sequences, over 8.5% seen once. This sample comprised CD4+ T cells sorted from PBMCs, obtained 45 days after the yellow fever booster vaccination. These receptors all come from a man aged 18 to 35 who received the YFV17D yellow fever vaccine.

This clonotype was counted only a few times. The chain couples TRBV18 to TRBJ2-2; 8 nucleotides align to TRBD2. Germline trimming cut 5 bases from V and 5 bases from J; bases unmatched to any gene: 10. This CDR3 comprises 16 residues. CDR1 is KGHSH, CDR2 LQKENI, per germline. CDR3: CASSFGGGPRTGELFF. The CDR3 DNA reads TGTGCCAGCTCATTCGGCGGGGGGCCACGTACCGGGGAGCTGTTTTTT.

The V call is TRBV5-1, the J call TRBJ2-1; 8 nucleotides agree with TRBD1. The CDR3 extends over 15 amino acids. Trimming took 0 bases from V and 9 from J; bases not matched to a gene: 8. The germline V gene has CDR1 SGHRS and CDR2 YFSETQ. CDR3 loop: CASSLDGQGIGEQFF. The CDR3 DNA sequence: TGCGCCAGCAGCTTGGACGGACAGGGCATCGGTGAGCAGTTCTTC.

The chain uses TRBV6-2 or TRBV6-3 and TRBJ2-7; 7 bases are a match to TRBD1. Trimming cost V 6 bases and J 4 bases; bases outside gene matches: 9. Germline V CDR1 and CDR2: MNHEY, SVGEGT. This CDR3 comprises 14 residues. The DNA of the CDR3 is TGTGCCAGCAGAAAACGACAGGGAACATACGAGCAGTACGTC. Protein product: CASRKRQGTYEQYV.

The J gene is TRBJ2-7, the V gene TRBV7-8; 7 nucleotides agree with TRBD2. Germline V gene sequence: CDR1 SGHVS, CDR2 FQNEAQ. The CDR3 length is 14 residues. V lost 6 bases to trimming and J lost 0 bases; unmatched junction nucleotides: 5. CDR3 coding DNA: TGTGCCAGCAGACCCCGGGAGGCCTCCTACGAGCAGTACGTC. Translated: CASRPREASYEQYV.

This clonotype appeared a few times. The V gene is TRBV28, the J gene TRBJ1-3; D is ambiguous. The CDR3 totals 15 residues. Per the germline V gene, CDR1 is MDHEN and CDR2 is SYDVKM. The ends were cut back, 0 bases at V and 0 bases at J, with 6 bases in the middle. The CDR3 protein is CASSLWGRSGNTIYF. Written as DNA, the CDR3 is TGTGCCAGCAGTTTATGGGGCCGCTCTGGAAACACCATATATTTT.

This clonotype has only a few counts. The chain has TRBV5-6 and TRBJ2-5; TRBD2 agrees at 11 bases. Germline V gene lookup returns CDR1 SGHDT and CDR2 YYEEEE. V shed 4 bases and J 5 bases; nucleotides not matched to a gene: 7. The CDR3 is made up of 15 amino acids. This chain's CDR3 is CASSTGLAARETQYF. The CDR3 nucleotides read TGTGCCAGCAGCACGGGACTAGCGGCCCGCGAGACCCAGTACTTC.

This clonotype showed up just a few times. The CDR3: CASSLGSKANTGELFF. The CDR3, as DNA: TGCGCCAGCAGCTTGGGCTCAAAGGCGAACACCGGGGAGCTGTTTTTT. V usage is TRBV5-1 and J usage is TRBJ2-2; D not resolved. The V and J ends lost 0 bases and 0 bases respectively, with 9 bases between them. The CDR3 covers 16 residues. Germline CDR1 and CDR2: SGHRS and YFSETQ.

This clonotype was detected many times. The chain couples TRBV4-2 to TRBJ2-3, with a tentative D call TRBD2 (5 bases). Germline V CDR1 and CDR2: LGHNA, YNFKEQ. This CDR3 has 16 amino acids. Trimming took off 6 bases at V and 1 base at J, with 17 bases between the two ends. CDR3: CASRTIGVPGTDTQYF. CDR3 nucleotides: TGTGCCAGCAGGACAATCGGGGTACCTGGCACAGATACGCAGTATTTT.

The chain uses TRBV5-1 and TRBJ1-2; D unclear. The V end was cut by 0 bases, the J end by 3 bases, with 9 bases between. Germline CDR1 SGHRS, CDR2 YFSETQ. The length of the CDR3 is 14 residues. This CDR3 is CASSLGGGDYGYTF. Written as DNA, the CDR3 is TGCGCCAGCAGCTTGGGTGGAGGCGACTATGGCTACACCTTC.

The chain uses TRBV2 and TRBJ1-6; D not resolved. V was shortened by 2 bases and J by 15 bases, with 11 bases between the two germline ends. This CDR3 spans 12 amino acids. CDR1 is SNHLY, CDR2 FYNNEI, per germline. Here the CDR3 DNA reads TGTGCCAGCAGTGAAATTTCCACAGTCCTCCACTTT. Its translation is CASSEISTVLHF.

The V gene is TRBV5-1, the J gene TRBJ1-2; TRBD1 matches 8 bases. Germline-derived CDR1 and CDR2 are SGHRS and YFSETQ. CDR3 size: 15 residues. J was trimmed by 2 bases and V by 0 bases; bases with no gene match: 3. The CDR3 nucleotides are TGCGCCAGCAGCTTGGCAGGGGGCAAGAACTATGGCTACACCTTC. It specifies CASSLAGGKNYGYTF.

V and J are TRBV7-3 and TRBJ1-1; the D is unclear. Trimming pared 0 bases from V and 8 bases from J, leaving 16 bases between. This CDR3 comprises 15 residues. Germline CDR1 SGHTA, CDR2 FQGTGA. The CDR3 reads CASSLTGTVQSEAFF. The CDR3 DNA is TGTGCCAGCAGCTTAACAGGTACGGTACAGTCGGAAGCTTTCTTT.

This clonotype appeared a few times. The chain joins TRBV20-1 to TRBJ2-4; D remains unclear. This CDR3 spans 14 amino acids. Trimming shortened V by 6 bases and J by 0 bases, and 12 bases separated the two germline ends. Looked up from germline, CDR1 is DFQATT and CDR2 is SNEGSKA (reference sequence). The CDR3 region is CSAALAGAKNIQYF. The CDR3 coding sequence is TGCAGTGCCGCCCTGGCCGGAGCCAAAAACATTCAGTACTTC.

The rearrangement links TRBV20-1 to TRBJ2-1, with D perhaps matching TRBD1 (5 bases). Germline V CDR1 and CDR2: DFQATT, SNEGSKA (reference sequence). The CDR3 runs to 13 residues. The germline V and J ends were trimmed by 3 bases and 6 bases, with 12 bases remaining between them. CDR3 residues: CSARDAGINEQFF. CDR3 coding DNA: TGCAGTGCTAGGGATGCAGGGATCAATGAGCAGTTCTTC.

This clonotype was observed a few times. This chain uses TRBV3-1 with TRBJ2-5; D is possibly TRBD2 (6 bases). CDR3 length: 16 amino acids. The V and J ends lost 7 bases and 0 bases respectively, with 18 bases between them. Germline V gives CDR1 LGHDT, CDR2 YNNKEL (reference sequence). CDR3 sequence: CASTPMAGTYQETQYF. DNA for the CDR3: TGTGCCAGCACCCCAATGGCGGGGACGTACCAAGAGACCCAGTACTTC.

This clonotype was recorded a few times. The chain carries TRBV5-1 and TRBJ2-7; 10 nucleotides line up with TRBD1. V was clipped by 4 bases and J by 5 bases; unmatched bases: 9. The germline CDR1 and CDR2 sequences are SGHRS and YFSETQ. The CDR3 length is 15 residues. CDR3 sequence (DNA): TGCGCCAGCAGCGAAGGGACAGGGGTTAGCCACGAGCAGTACGTC. This codes for CASSEGTGVSHEQYV.

The sample holds one count of this clonotype. The V and J genes are TRBV3-1 and TRBJ1-6, with 8 bases identical to TRBD1. Germline V gene sequence: CDR1 LGHDT, CDR2 YNNKEL (reference sequence). Trimming at V came to 1 base and at J to 3 bases, leaving 2 bases not matched to a gene. The CDR3 extends over 16 amino acids. The DNA for the CDR3 is TGTGCCAGCAGCCAAGGTACAGGGGGCTATAATTCACCCCTCCACTTT. Protein: CASSQGTGGYNSPLHF.

The rearrangement joins TRBV28 to TRBJ2-1; D unclear. Germline V gene lookup returns CDR1 MDHEN and CDR2 SYDVKM. V was cut by 5 bases and J by 10 bases, with 15 bases left in between. The CDR3 extends over 13 amino acids. CDR3 sequence reads: CASSATSHGEQFF. CDR3 nucleotide sequence: TGTGCCAGCAGTGCGACTTCTCACGGCGAGCAGTTCTTC.

The chain combines TRBV9 with TRBJ1-1, with D possibly being TRBD1 (6 bases). V lost 3 bases and J 1 base, leaving 10 bases between the germline ends. The V gene's germline CDR1 is SGDLS and CDR2 YYNGEE. The CDR3 extends over 14 amino acids. CDR3 nucleotides: TGTGCCAGCAGCGGAAGGGGGGGGAACACTGAAGCTTTCTTT. Residues: CASSGRGGNTEAFF. Full variable domain (rest looked up from reference TRBV9 and TRBJ1-1): DSGVTQTPKHLITATGQRVTLRCSPRSGDLSVYWYQQSLDQGLQFLIQYYNGEERAKGNILERFSAQQFPDLHSELNLSSLELGDSALYFCASSGRGGNTEAFFGQGTRLTVV.

This clonotype was counted only a few times. The chain carries TRBV20-1 and TRBJ2-1; TRBD2 agrees at 8 bases. Germline trimming cut 0 bases from V and 0 bases from J; bases unmatched to any gene: 7. The CDR3 length is 17 residues. The germline gives CDR1 DFQATT, CDR2 SNEGSKA (reference sequence). The CDR3 spells CSARDPGGSRSYNEQFF. CDR3 coding DNA: TGCAGTGCTAGAGATCCGGGGGGGTCCCGCTCCTACAATGAGCAGTTCTTC.

The chain employs TRBV18 and TRBJ2-1; 7 bases agree with TRBD2. The CDR3 length is 13 residues. The V gene's germline CDR1 is KGHSH and CDR2 LQKENI. V shed 3 bases and J 10 bases; nucleotides not matched to a gene: 6. CDR3 amino acids: CASSPPGGREQFF. CDR3 bases: TGTGCCAGCTCACCCCCGGGGGGTCGGGAGCAGTTCTTC.

J is TRBJ1-4 and V is TRBV5-1; 9 bases are shared with TRBD1. After removal of 2 bases from V and 7 bases from J, the junction contained 9 bases not matched to a gene. This CDR3 region has 16 residues. Germline values: CDR1 SGHRS, CDR2 YFSETQ. The CDR3 DNA is TGCGCCAGCAGCTTAGTTCGACAGGGGGAGGGTGAAAAACTGTTTTTT. Translation: CASSLVRQGEGEKLFF.

This clonotype appeared a few times. The V and J genes are TRBV9 and TRBJ1-3; D call uncertain. CDR1 is SGDLS, CDR2 YYNGEE, per germline. The CDR3 loop spans 15 amino acids. Trimming took off 4 bases at V and 3 bases at J, with 14 bases between the two ends. CDR3 DNA sequence: TGTGCCAGCAGCCCCGACACGGAGGGTGGAAACACCATATATTTT. Its translation: CASSPDTEGGNTIYF.

This sequence joins TRBV5-4 and TRBJ2-5; D remains unclear. CDR1 is SGHNT, CDR2 YYREEE, per germline (reference sequence). This CDR3 is built from 13 residues. V lost 3 bases and J 2 bases, leaving 8 bases between the germline ends. The DNA for the CDR3 is TGTGCCAGCAGCTCGACCAAACAAGAGACCCAGTACTTC. Encoded protein: CASSSTKQETQYF. Supplemented by reference TRBV5-4 and TRBJ2-5, the full variable domain reads ETGVTQSPTHLIKTRGQQVTLRCSSQSGHNTVSWYQQALGQGPQFIFQYYREEENGRGNFPPRFSGLQFPNYSSELNVNALELDDSALYLCASSSTKQETQYFGPGTRLLVL.

The gene calls are TRBV10-2 and TRBJ1-5; perhaps TRBD1 as D (6 bases). Per germline, CDR1 WSHSY and CDR2 SAAADI. Trimming took 6 bases from V and 2 from J, leaving 11 bases between them. This CDR3 spans 14 amino acids. DNA of the CDR3: TGCGCCAGCAGGGGGGCGGGGGGCAATCAGCCCCAGCATTTT. Its translation: CASRGAGGNQPQHF.

The chain joins TRBV2 to TRBJ1-2; D may be TRBD1 (5 bases). V lost 4 bases and J lost 1, with 13 bases in between. The length of the CDR3 is 15 residues. In germline, CDR1 is SNHLY, CDR2 FYNNEI. The DNA of the CDR3 is TGTGCCAGCAGTGGGGGGGGACGGAATAACTATGGCTACACCTTC. It encodes CASSGGGRNNYGYTF.

The rearrangement uses TRBV18 and TRBJ1-5, with 7 bases fitting TRBD1. The V segment lost 10 bases and the J segment 0 bases; nucleotides outside the gene matches: 15. Germline assignment: CDR1 KGHSH and CDR2 LQKENI. The CDR3 sequence is 17 residues long. The CDR3 nucleotides read TGTGCCACCAGTCCGGGACAGAGCAGTTCTAGCAATCAGCCCCAGCATTTT. It is translated as CATSPGQSSSSNQPQHF.

Only a few counts were recorded for this clonotype. The J gene is TRBJ1-1, the V gene TRBV7-9, with TRBD1 matching over 9 bases. Germline V gene data show CDR1 as SEHNR and CDR2 as FQNEAQ (reference sequence). The V gene end was trimmed by 2 bases and the J gene end by 1 base; junction bases not matched to a gene: 14. The CDR3 has 19 amino acids. CDR3 sequence (DNA): TGTGCCAGCAGCTTATCGTCCTTTAGGGACAGGGAGGGGAACACTGAAGCTTTCTTT. Translation gives CASSLSSFRDREGNTEAFF.

The rearrangement uses TRBV5-1 and TRBJ2-3, with 7 bases that match TRBD2. This CDR3 is built from 15 residues. V shed 0 bases, J shed 2 bases, and the junction held 3 bases outside the gene matches. Germline V lookup: CDR1 SGHRS, CDR2 YFSETQ. CDR3 protein: CASSLDRGDTDTQYF. In nucleotides, the CDR3 is TGCGCCAGCAGCTTGGATCGGGGGGACACAGATACGCAGTATTTT.

V gene TRBV5-1 combines with J gene TRBJ2-3, with TRBD1 identical over 7 bases. V lost 4 bases and J lost 0; bases outside the gene matches: 2. CDR3 length: 14 amino acids. Germline V gene sequence: CDR1 SGHRS, CDR2 YFSETQ. The CDR3 sequence is CASSKGQSTDTQYF. The CDR3 nucleotides are TGCGCCAGCAGCAAGGGACAGAGCACAGATACGCAGTATTTT.